The sequence of this TCR beta chain was determined in a study of T cell changes during pregnancy in multiple sclerosis. Repertoires were generated with immunoSEQ multiplex PCR, while TCRdb's copy carries only in-frame clones and drops some. The profile shows over 60,000 clones, roughly nine tenths of them singletons. Trimming took 3 bases from V and 4 from J, leaving 13 bases between them. CDR3 size: 15 residues. Germline CDR1 and CDR2: LNHDA and SQIVND (reference sequence). This clone was found many times. The sample holds other DNA sequences that translate to the same CDR3. The clonotype was recovered from a female donor with multiple sclerosis, enrolled in a pregnancy study. Sequencing was performed on peripheral blood, taken in the first trimester of pregnancy. V gene TRBV19 combines with J gene TRBJ1-5, with D possibly TRBD1 on 5 matching bases. Here the CDR3 DNA reads TGTGCCAGTAGTATTGGGGCAGGCGGTAATCAGCCCCAGCATTTT. The encoded protein is CASSIGAGGNQPQHF.